One sample yielded the 20 T cell receptor beta chains listed below, sequenced in a study of cytomegalovirus exposure and HLA in healthy donors. The PCR was carried out with 60 Vbeta primers and 13 Jbeta primers. Generated by immunoSEQ multiplex PCR, the TCRdb table keeps only in-frame clones and is missing some. The sample has about 110,000 clones, roughly 74% seen once. Sequenced material: PBMCs. These receptors came from a man aged 35 to 55 in good health and CMV-seronegative.

In its sample, this clone was seen a few times. J is TRBJ1-3 and V is TRBV18; TRBD1 aligns across 8 bases. This CDR3 is 17 amino acids long. Germline lookup yields CDR1 KGHSH and CDR2 LQKENI. The trim removed 4 bases at V and 2 bases at J, leaving 10 bases unmatched. The DNA for the CDR3 is TGTGCCAGCTCACTTGAGACAGGGGTCTCAACTGGAAACACCATATATTTT. It translates to CASSLETGVSTGNTIYF.

The gene calls are TRBV9 and TRBJ2-5, with TRBD2 as a possible D gene (6 bases). The CDR3 contains 14 residues. V lost 1 base and J lost 5, with 12 bases in between. Germline assignment: CDR1 SGDLS and CDR2 YYNGEE. This CDR3 is CASSVRGGMETQYF. The CDR3 region has the DNA TGTGCCAGCAGCGTACGCGGAGGGATGGAGACCCAGTACTTC.

J is TRBJ1-6 and V is TRBV7-9, with no clear D. The CDR3 is made up of 12 amino acids. Trimming left V 4 bases short and J 7 bases short, with 5 bases between. The germline gives CDR1 SEHNR, CDR2 FQNEAQ (reference sequence). CDR3 bases: TGTGCCAGCAGCTCAAAAAATTCACCCCTCCACTTT. Its protein is CASSSKNSPLHF.

This chain links TRBV2 with TRBJ1-4; 7 positions agree with TRBD1. The CDR3 is made up of 15 amino acids. V gave up 10 bases and J gave up 7 bases; unmatched junction bases: 15. CDR1 SNHLY and CDR2 FYNNEI come from the germline V gene. CDR3 DNA: TGTGCCATTCGACAGGGAACGGGCCCAGGTGAAAAACTGTTTTTT. This encodes CAIRQGTGPGEKLFF.

This clone appeared once. This rearrangement joins TRBV10-2 to TRBJ2-5, with 7 nucleotides matching TRBD1. The CDR3 has 16 amino acids. From germline, CDR1 is WSHSY and CDR2 SAAADI. The V segment lost 7 bases and the J segment 5 bases; nucleotides outside the gene matches: 16. Here the CDR3 reads CASKGTGEGLGETQYF. The CDR3, as DNA: TGCGCCAGCAAAGGAACAGGGGAAGGCCTGGGGGAGACCCAGTACTTC.

V usage is TRBV6-5 and J usage is TRBJ2-7, with D maybe TRBD2 (6 bases). The germline V gene encodes CDR1 MNHEY and CDR2 SVGAGI. V was pared by 2 bases and J by 2 bases, with 10 bases between. The CDR3 is made up of 14 amino acids. The DNA for the CDR3 is TGTGCCAGCAGTTACGGCGCTAGCGCCTACGAGCAGTACTTC. This translates into CASSYGASAYEQYF.

The genes are TRBV19 and TRBJ2-2, with 8 bases matching TRBD1. The CDR3 has 14 residues. Germline V lookup: CDR1 LNHDA, CDR2 SQIVND (reference sequence). The V gene end was trimmed by 4 bases and the J gene end by 6 bases; junction bases not matched to a gene: 4. The CDR3: CASSNDRGAGELFF. CDR3 DNA sequence: TGTGCCAGTAGTAACGACAGGGGTGCCGGGGAGCTGTTTTTT.

On this clone: Germline is not matched at one junction end, which may reflect a read error. This chain joins TRBV2 and TRBJ2-7; possibly TRBD2 for D (6 bases). Germline CDR1 and CDR2: SNHLY and FYNNEI. The CDR3 contains 14 residues. The CDR3 bases are TGTGCCAGCAGTGATAGGAGGACTATCCCAGGTCCGGACTTC. As protein: CASSDRRTIPGPDF.

The chain employs TRBV19 and TRBJ1-1; TRBD1 agrees at 7 bases. Germline values: CDR1 LNHDA, CDR2 SQIVND (reference sequence). The V segment lost 6 bases and the J segment 0 bases; nucleotides outside the gene matches: 13. The CDR3 consists of 17 residues. The CDR3 DNA is TGTGCCAGTAGGGAGGCCTACAGGGGTTTCATGAACACTGAAGCTTTCTTT. It specifies CASREAYRGFMNTEAFF.

The chain joins TRBV2 to TRBJ1-1, with 8 bases that match TRBD1. Germline V lookup: CDR1 SNHLY, CDR2 FYNNEI. CDR3 size: 15 residues. Trimming cost V 7 bases and J 5 bases; bases outside gene matches: 12. DNA of the CDR3: TGTGCCAGCACGAGGGACAGGCCATCTCGGACTGAAGCTTTCTTT. This sequence encodes CASTRDRPSRTEAFF.

The V gene is TRBV4-1, the J gene TRBJ1-2; perhaps TRBD1 as D (6 bases). The germline V gene has CDR1 MGHRA and CDR2 YSYEKL. Trimming removed 0 bases at V and 8 bases at J, with 13 bases between. CDR3 length equals 14 residues. The DNA for the CDR3 is TGCGCCAGCAGCCAAGATGGGAACAGGGACGGCTACACCTTC. Amino acids: CASSQDGNRDGYTF.

The V and J genes are TRBV28 and TRBJ1-4, with D perhaps matching TRBD1 (5 bases). The CDR3 loop spans 14 amino acids. V was clipped by 5 bases and J by 3 bases, with 10 bases between them. The germline CDR1 and CDR2 sequences are MDHEN and SYDVKM. The CDR3 here is CASSLDSPNEKLFF. The CDR3 bases are TGTGCCAGCAGTCTAGACAGCCCTAATGAAAAACTGTTTTTT.

This chain joins TRBV4-1 and TRBJ1-3, with D possibly TRBD1 on 5 matching bases. This CDR3 has 13 amino acids. The V gene lost 6 bases and the J gene lost 1 base, with 7 bases spanning the gap. The germline CDR1 and CDR2 sequences are MGHRA and YSYEKL. CDR3 region: CASRQESGNTIYF. DNA for the CDR3: TGCGCCAGCAGACAGGAGTCTGGAAACACCATATATTTT.

The table lists this clone with a few counts. CDR3 bases: TGTGCCAGCAGCTTCAGGGGGATTAACTATGGCTACACCTTC. Translating gives CASSFRGINYGYTF. The V call is TRBV5-4, the J call TRBJ1-2, with 7 nucleotides matching TRBD1. Germline CDR1 and CDR2: SGHNT and YYREEE (reference sequence). The ends lost 2 bases at V and 1 base at J; junction bases unmatched: 2. The CDR3 runs to 14 residues.

In this sample, this clone turned up a few times. The chain couples TRBV19 to TRBJ2-1, with TRBD2 identical over 9 bases. Germline values: CDR1 LNHDA, CDR2 SQIVND (reference sequence). This CDR3 comprises 15 residues. After removal of 3 bases from V and 6 bases from J, the junction contained 6 bases not matched to a gene. CDR3 loop: CASSISSGDFNEQFF. The CDR3 DNA sequence: TGTGCCAGTAGTATCTCTAGCGGGGATTTCAATGAGCAGTTCTTC. The whole variable domain, filled in from reference TRBV19 and TRBJ2-1, reads DGGITQSPKYLFRKEGQNVTLSCEQNLNHDAMYWYRQDPGQGLRLIYYSQIVNDFQKGDIAEGYSVSREKKESFPLTVTSAQKNPTAFYLCASSISSGDFNEQFFGPGTRLTVL.

The chain joins TRBV6-5 to TRBJ1-5; possible D gene TRBD1, 5 bases. CDR1 and CDR2 from the germline V gene are MNHEY and SVGAGI. V lost 2 bases to trimming and J lost 3 bases, with 8 bases between them. The CDR3 runs 14 residues. CDR3 protein: CASSYGHHNQPQHF. The DNA for the CDR3 is TGTGCCAGCAGTTACGGACACCACAATCAGCCCCAGCATTTT.

In its sample, this clone was seen a few times. The chain links TRBV2 to TRBJ1-1; the D gene is possibly TRBD1 (6 bases). The CDR3 totals 12 residues. CDR1 is SNHLY and CDR2 is FYNNEI in the germline V gene. V lost 11 bases and J 6 bases, leaving 16 bases between the germline ends. CDR3 coding DNA: TGTGCCGGAGGGGGGGCCAAGGCTGAAGCTTTCTTT. Translating gives CAGGGAKAEAFF.

V is TRBV6-1 and J is TRBJ2-5, with 7 nucleotides matching TRBD2. Germline V gene sequence: CDR1 MNHNS, CDR2 SASEGT. Trimming took 0 bases from V and 5 from J; bases not matched to a gene: 12. The CDR3 is 17 amino acids. DNA for the CDR3: TGTGCCAGCAGTGAAGCGGGTCGGACTAGTCCGAGGGAGACCCAGTACTTC. Translating gives CASSEAGRTSPRETQYF.

The chain has TRBV2 and TRBJ2-5; D remains ambiguous. CDR1 and CDR2 (germline): SNHLY, FYNNEI. The CDR3 runs to 12 residues. V shed 6 bases and J shed 3 bases, with 8 bases lying between them. Here the CDR3 DNA reads TGTGCCAGCAGGGAATTAGAAGAGACCCAGTACTTC. It is translated as CASRELEETQYF.

This clone has only a few counts. This chain connects TRBV6-1 to TRBJ2-1; tentatively, D is TRBD2 (7 bases). This CDR3 is 16 amino acids long. The germline V and J ends were trimmed by 1 base and 3 bases, with 13 bases remaining between them. CDR1 is MNHNS, CDR2 SASEGT, per germline. CDR3 bases: TGTGCCAGCAGTGAAGAATTAGGGGGGGGCTACAATGAGCAGTTCTTC. It translates to CASSEELGGGYNEQFF.